This TCR beta chain comes out of a study of cytomegalovirus exposure and HLA in healthy donors. Overall study findings and caveats: Sequencing had likely introduced a cluster of highly shared sequence variants as an artifact. Across all donors, roughly uniform sequencing depth was an assumption of the presence/absence analyses.

Primers: 60 Vbeta forward and 13 Jbeta reverse. Profiled with immunoSEQ multiplex PCR; TCRdb holds only in-frame clones, not every one. The specimen's table records 53,000 or so clones. Germline V gives CDR1 SNHLY, CDR2 FYNNEI. This CDR3 has 15 amino acids. The ends were cut back, 3 bases at V and 0 bases at J, with 12 bases in the middle. A remark on this clone: The antigen remains undetermined.

The study sampled nominally healthy donors, though unrecorded immune exposures were likely. This sequence was found in a young man in good health and CMV-seropositive. The sequenced material came from PBMCs. V is TRBV2 and J is TRBJ2-7; D is uncertain. The CDR3 DNA reads TGTGCCAGCAGTGATCGGGTGGTTTCCTCCTACGAGCAGTACTTC. Its protein is CASSDRVVSSYEQYF.